These 28 T cell receptor beta chains share one sample of origin, sequenced in a study of T-cell reconstitution after alpha-beta-depleted transplantation in children. TCRbeta library preparation incorporated unique molecular identifiers. TCRdb analysed the PCR reads with MiXCR anew, one entry per CDR3 protein. The repertoire holds some 180,000 distinct CDR3 sequences, approximately 7% seen once, with 4.5% to 6.5% in the top ten. Here the sequenced sample was PBMCs, taken before TCRalphabeta/CD19-depleted stem cell transplant. The source of these receptors is a boy aged 2 to 10 with acute lymphoblastic leukemia, due to receive a stem cell transplant.

This clonotype has ten or more counts. The gene calls are TRBV10-3 and TRBJ2-1; 7 bases fit TRBD2. V dropped 5 bases and J dropped 2; count of bases not matched to a gene: 9. Looked up from germline, CDR1 is ENHRY and CDR2 is SYGVKD. The CDR3 is 16 residues long. CDR3 sequence reads: CAISSTSEDTYNEQFF. The CDR3 nucleotides read TGTGCCATCAGTTCAACTAGCGAGGACACCTACAATGAGCAGTTCTTC.

The chain joins TRBV15 to TRBJ2-2; D ambiguous. The germline CDR1 and CDR2 sequences are LNHNV and YYDKDF (reference sequence). The CDR3 has 14 residues. V lost 0 bases and J 2 bases, leaving 4 bases between the germline ends. CDR3 sequence (DNA): TGTGCCACCAGCAGAGAATTTAACACCGGGGAGCTGTTTTTT. Residues: CATSREFNTGELFF. The full variable domain, with the rest looked up from reference TRBV15 and TRBJ2-2, is DAMVIQNPRYQVTQFGKPVTLSCSQTLNHNVMYWYQQKSSQAPKLLFHYYDKDFNNEADTPDNFQSRRPNTSFCFLDIRSPGLGDTAMYLCATSREFNTGELFFGEGSRLTVL.

This chain links TRBV6-2 or TRBV6-3 with TRBJ2-7, with TRBD2 identical over 10 bases. Trimming at V came to 0 bases and at J to 4 bases, leaving 6 bases not matched to a gene. The germline V gene encodes CDR1 MNHEY and CDR2 SVGEGT. CDR3 length: 16 amino acids. The CDR3 region has the DNA TGTGCCAGCAGTTACTCGAAGCGGGAGGGCCGATACGAGCAGTACTTC. Translation: CASSYSKREGRYEQYF.

This clonotype was counted ten times or more. The rearrangement joins TRBV28 to TRBJ1-3; TRBD1 is a possible D gene (5 bases). Germline CDR1 and CDR2: MDHEN and SYDVKM. V was cut by 3 bases and J by 8 bases, with 14 bases left in between. CDR3 size: 14 residues. The DNA of the CDR3 is TGTGCCAGCAGTTTTGGGGGAGGTGGGGACACCATATATTTT. Its protein is CASSFGGGGDTIYF.

Concerning this clonotype: This may be a read error: a much more frequent sequence differs by one nucleotide. This chain's CDR3 is CSASYGGPFSYEQYF. As DNA, the CDR3 is TGCAGTGCTTCTTATGGGGGTCCGTTCTCCTACGAGCAGTACTTC. V gene TRBV20-1 combines with J gene TRBJ2-7; D possibly uses TRBD1 or TRBD2 (5 bases each). V lost 5 bases, J lost 0 bases, and 17 bases lay in between. The CDR3 spans 15 residues. CDR1 DFQATT and CDR2 SNEGSKA come from the germline V gene (reference sequence).

The gene calls are TRBV7-2 and TRBJ1-2, with no clear D. CDR1 and CDR2 from the germline V gene are SGHTA and FQGNSA. The V end lost 1 base, the J end lost 6 bases, and 6 bases lay between the germline ends. The CDR3 sequence is 12 residues long. CDR3 amino acids: CASSLVTNGYTF. The DNA of the CDR3 is TGTGCCAGCAGCTTAGTTACAAATGGCTACACCTTC.

There are many counts of this clonotype. This rearrangement joins TRBV29-1 to TRBJ1-2, with D possibly being TRBD1 (5 bases). The germline V gene encodes CDR1 SQVTM and CDR2 ANQGSEA. This CDR3 contains 17 residues. V shed 3 bases and J shed 2 bases, with 22 bases lying between them. DNA of the CDR3: TGCAGCGTTGAGGGTACACTCGGGACGCCAGACAACTATGGCTACACCTTC. It codes for CSVEGTLGTPDNYGYTF. The complete variable domain, with remaining parts taken from reference TRBV29-1 and TRBJ1-2, reads SAVISQKPSRDICQRGTSLTIQCQVDSQVTMMFWYRQQPGQSLTLIATANQGSEATYESGFVIDKFPISRPNLTFSTLTVSNMSPEDSSIYLCSVEGTLGTPDNYGYTFGSGTRLTVV.

The chain couples TRBV20-1 to TRBJ2-2; TRBD1 aligns across 7 bases. This CDR3 region has 13 residues. The V gene end was trimmed by 5 bases and the J gene end by 0 bases; junction bases not matched to a gene: 0. Germline V CDR1 and CDR2: DFQATT, SNEGSKA (reference sequence). The CDR3 region is CSAGTANTGELFF. CDR3 in DNA: TGCAGTGCTGGGACAGCGAACACCGGGGAGCTGTTTTTT.

This chain's CDR3 is CASRPHRDPSYEQYF. In nucleotides, the CDR3 is TGTGCCAGCAGACCCCACAGGGATCCCTCCTACGAGCAGTACTTC. The V gene is TRBV7-2, the J gene TRBJ2-7; tentatively, D is TRBD1 (6 bases). This CDR3 is built from 15 residues. Germline V CDR1 and CDR2: SGHTA, FQGNSA. V shed 6 bases and J shed 0 bases, with 15 bases lying between them.

The V gene is TRBV27, the J gene TRBJ2-1; maybe TRBD2 (5 bases). V shed 6 bases and J shed 2 bases, with 11 bases lying between them. Looked up from germline, CDR1 is MNHEY and CDR2 is SMNVEV (reference sequence). This CDR3 region has 14 residues. CDR3 sequence reads: CASSSGETYNEQFF. In nucleotides, the CDR3 is TGTGCCAGCAGCTCCGGGGAAACCTACAATGAGCAGTTCTTC.

This clonotype was detected only a few times. In DNA form, the CDR3 reads TGTGCCAGCAGCTTACCCTCGGGAGCCCCCGGGAGCAATGAGCAGTTCTTC. Residues: CASSLPSGAPGSNEQFF. The chain uses TRBV13 and TRBJ2-1; a weak D match, TRBD2 (6 bases). Per germline, CDR1 PRHDT and CDR2 FYEKMQ (reference sequence). V was trimmed by 2 bases and J by 6 bases, leaving 20 bases between them. This CDR3 has 17 amino acids.

At least ten counts were recorded for this clonotype. The chain combines TRBV7-8 with TRBJ2-7, with D unresolved. Germline CDR1 reads SGHVS; CDR2 reads FQNEAQ. This CDR3 is 12 amino acids long. The ends were cut back, 2 bases at V and 5 bases at J, with 7 bases in the middle. For the CDR3, the DNA is TGTGCCAGCAGCTTAAGTCCTCACGAGCAGTACTTC. Translating gives CASSLSPHEQYF.

The J gene is TRBJ1-1, the V gene TRBV7-9; D possibly corresponds to TRBD1 (5 bases). With 3 bases removed from V and 5 bases from J, the gap between germline ends came to 16 bases. The CDR3 covers 15 residues. From germline, CDR1 is SEHNR and CDR2 FQNEAQ (reference sequence). The CDR3 spells CASSFPGRLRTEAFF. The CDR3, as DNA: TGTGCCAGCAGCTTCCCGGGACGGCTGAGGACTGAAGCTTTCTTT.

The table lists this clonotype with many counts. CDR3 sequence reads: CASSPLGLAGTNEQFF. Written as DNA, the CDR3 is TGTGCCAGCTCACCACTCGGTTTGGCGGGGACCAATGAGCAGTTCTTC. The gene calls are TRBV18 and TRBJ2-1, with a tentative D call TRBD2 (6 bases). This CDR3 is 16 amino acids long. The germline V gene encodes CDR1 KGHSH and CDR2 LQKENI. Trimming cost V 1 base and J 6 bases, with 16 bases left between them.

The V gene is TRBV3-1, the J gene TRBJ2-5; D gene uncertain. This CDR3 is 18 amino acids long. The germline gives CDR1 LGHDT, CDR2 YNNKEL (reference sequence). V shed 1 base and J shed 5 bases, with 23 bases lying between them. The CDR3 loop is CASSQVSPGHPSWETQYF. Here the CDR3 DNA reads TGTGCCAGCAGCCAAGTTTCCCCAGGTCACCCTTCATGGGAGACCCAGTACTTC.

By share, this clonotype ranks as medium-sized. This rearrangement joins TRBV5-6 to TRBJ2-6; D not certain. CDR3 length: 13 residues. V lost 1 base and J 3 bases, leaving 2 bases between the germline ends. The germline CDR1 and CDR2 sequences are SGHDT and YYEEEE. The CDR3 loop reads CASSLSGANVLTF. The CDR3 DNA sequence: TGTGCCAGCAGCTTGAGTGGGGCCAACGTCCTGACTTTC.

This clonotype was counted many times. The V and J genes are TRBV6-2 or TRBV6-3 and TRBJ1-1; 7 bases match TRBD1. Trimming removed 4 bases from V and 0 bases from J; junction bases left unmatched: 2. Germline CDR1 and CDR2: MNHEY and SVGEGT. The CDR3 spans 14 residues. CDR3 coding DNA: TGTGCCAGCAGTTCGACAGGGATGAACACTGAAGCTTTCTTT. Its translation: CASSSTGMNTEAFF.

Only a few counts were recorded for this clonotype. The genes are TRBV29-1 and TRBJ1-1; no clear D gene. CDR3 size: 13 residues. The V end was cut by 4 bases, the J end by 1 base, with 10 bases between. CDR1 and CDR2 (germline): SQVTM, ANQGSEA. CDR3: CSVGRQPNTEAFF. CDR3 sequence (DNA): TGCAGCGTTGGTAGGCAACCGAACACTGAAGCTTTCTTT.

In this sample, this clonotype turned up a few times. V gene TRBV10-2 combines with J gene TRBJ1-6; 7 bases agree with TRBD1. Germline CDR1 reads WSHSY; CDR2 reads SAAADI. With 8 bases clipped from V and 10 bases from J, the junction kept 11 bases outside the gene matches. The CDR3 covers 14 residues. CDR3 coding DNA: TGCGCCAGCGGGCGGGGCAGGGGGGAATCACCCCTCCACTTT. Translation: CASGRGRGESPLHF.

This clonotype was observed many times. V gene TRBV5-5 combines with J gene TRBJ1-1; unclear D gene. Germline CDR1 and CDR2: SGHKS and YYEKEE (reference sequence). The CDR3 is 12 residues long. V lost 2 bases and J lost 3, with 5 bases in between. The CDR3: CASSFDYTEAFF. The CDR3, as DNA: TGTGCCAGCAGCTTTGATTACACTGAAGCTTTCTTT.

Only a few counts were recorded for this clonotype. In DNA, the CDR3 is TGTGCCAGCAGCTTAGGGAGCAACCCCGAGCAGTACTTC. Translated: CASSLGSNPEQYF. This chain uses TRBV7-9 with TRBJ2-7; D uncertain. The germline V gene has CDR1 SEHNR and CDR2 FQNEAQ (reference sequence). CDR3 length: 13 residues. Trimming pared 1 base from V and 6 bases from J, leaving 10 bases between.

CDR3 nucleotides: TGCGCCAGCAGCCAAAGGGGAGGGGAAGATACGCAGTATTTT. It translates to CASSQRGGEDTQYF. The chain carries TRBV4-3 and TRBJ2-3; 7 bases agree with TRBD2. The V gene end was trimmed by 2 bases and the J gene end by 5 bases; junction bases not matched to a gene: 4. Germline V gene lookup returns CDR1 LGHNA and CDR2 YSLEER. The CDR3 consists of 14 residues.

This chain connects TRBV11-2 to TRBJ2-7, with D perhaps matching TRBD1 (5 bases). Germline V lookup: CDR1 SGHAT, CDR2 FQNNGV. The ends were cut back, 5 bases at V and 6 bases at J, with 14 bases in the middle. The CDR3 runs to 13 residues. The CDR3 DNA is TGTGCCAGCAGCCCCGGCCAGGGTCGCGAGCAGTACTTC. Encoded protein: CASSPGQGREQYF.

The table lists this clonotype with many counts. The chain joins TRBV12-3 or TRBV12-4 to TRBJ1-2; TRBD1 matches at 7 bases. The CDR3 runs 13 residues. Trimming took 8 bases from V and 2 from J; bases not matched to a gene: 5. The CDR3 here is CASGDRENYGYTF. CDR3 bases: TGTGCCAGCGGAGACAGGGAGAACTATGGCTACACCTTC.

In this sample, this clonotype turned up a few times. The chain employs TRBV11-2 and TRBJ2-5, with TRBD1 matching over 9 bases. V trimming: 5 bases; J trimming: 2 bases; junction bases outside the gene matches: 6. The CDR3 is made up of 15 amino acids. The germline V gene encodes CDR1 SGHAT and CDR2 FQNNGV. The CDR3 DNA reads as TGTGCCAGCAGCCATCCGGGACAGGGTCAAGAGACCCAGTACTTC. This gives the protein CASSHPGQGQETQYF.

The sample holds many counts of this clonotype. This rearrangement joins TRBV29-1 to TRBJ1-1; TRBD1 matches at 10 bases. CDR3 length equals 12 residues. Trimming removed 5 bases from V and 6 bases from J; junction bases left unmatched: 3. Germline-derived CDR1 and CDR2 are SQVTM and ANQGSEA. The CDR3 DNA is TGCAGCGTTCGTGACAGGGGGCCTGAAGCTTTCTTT. It yields the protein CSVRDRGPEAFF.

This clonotype was recorded a few times. The chain couples TRBV7-6 to TRBJ2-2; tentative D call: TRBD2 (5 bases). Per germline, CDR1 SGHVS and CDR2 FNYEAQ. The CDR3 sequence is 14 residues long. V gave up 2 bases and J gave up 6 bases, with 10 bases separating them. CDR3 loop: CASSLSGRSGELFF. The CDR3 DNA reads as TGTGCCAGCAGCTTAAGCGGTCGGTCCGGGGAGCTGTTTTTT.

This clonotype was observed many times. V is TRBV5-5 and J is TRBJ2-1; no definite D call. V dropped 4 bases and J dropped 4 bases, with 6 bases sitting between them. Germline V gene sequence: CDR1 SGHKS, CDR2 YYEKEE (reference sequence). The CDR3 runs to 12 residues. The CDR3, as DNA: TGTGCCAGCAGCACCGATTACAATGAGCAGTTCTTC. Protein sequence: CASSTDYNEQFF.